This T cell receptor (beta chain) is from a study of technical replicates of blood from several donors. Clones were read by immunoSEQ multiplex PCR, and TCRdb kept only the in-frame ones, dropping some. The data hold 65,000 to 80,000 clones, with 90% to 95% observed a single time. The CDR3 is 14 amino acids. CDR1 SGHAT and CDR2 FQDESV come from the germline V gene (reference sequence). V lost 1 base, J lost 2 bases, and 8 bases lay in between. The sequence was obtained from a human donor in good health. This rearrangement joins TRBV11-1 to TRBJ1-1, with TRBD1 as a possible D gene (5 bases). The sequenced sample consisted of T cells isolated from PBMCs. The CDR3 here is CASSLDRLNTEAFF. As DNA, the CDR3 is TGTGCCAGCAGCTTAGACAGGCTTAACACTGAAGCTTTCTTT.